Below are 3 T cell receptor beta chains sequenced from a single sample in a study of blood T cell repertoires in COVID-19. The assay was immunoSEQ multiplex PCR, and TCRdb's table has in-frame clones only and misses some. Of some 260,000 clones detected, approximately 89% appear once; the ten largest clones hold roughly 6%. Sequencing was carried out using peripheral blood. These receptors were collected from a woman aged 25 to 39 with COVID-19, enrolled during active disease.

The chain uses TRBV2 and TRBJ2-3, with 8 nucleotides matching TRBD2. Germline V gene sequence: CDR1 SNHLY, CDR2 FYNNEI. J gave up 2 bases and V 7 bases, and 5 bases lay outside the gene matches. The length of the CDR3 is 14 residues. The CDR3 spells CASTLAGHTDTQYF. In DNA, the CDR3 is TGTGCCAGCACCCTAGCGGGCCACACAGATACGCAGTATTTT.

This rearrangement joins TRBV27 to TRBJ2-3; 9 positions match TRBD2. The CDR3 has 16 residues. Germline V lookup: CDR1 MNHEY, CDR2 SMNVEV (reference sequence). The ends lost 2 bases at V and 5 bases at J; junction bases unmatched: 8. The DNA of the CDR3 is TGTGCCAGCAGTTTAGGGTTAGCGGGAGTTCTAGATACGCAGTATTTT. It specifies CASSLGLAGVLDTQYF.

CDR3 loop: CASSYNREEAFF. The CDR3 bases are TGTGCCAGCAGCTATAACAGGGAGGAAGCTTTCTTT. The rearrangement uses TRBV11-1 and TRBJ1-1, with a possible D match to TRBD1 (6 bases). Per germline, CDR1 SGHAT and CDR2 FQDESV (reference sequence). V lost 4 bases, J lost 8 bases, and 11 bases lay in between. The CDR3 length is 12 residues.